The 26 T cell receptor beta chains listed next were all sequenced from one sample in a study of T cells expressing NK-cell markers (dated by TCRdb to 2020 to 2021). Libraries were prepared through 5' RACE. Instrument used: Illumina HiSeq 2000. Reads reprocessed by TCRdb are summarized as one entry per CDR3 protein sequence, and DNA is absent. The table for this sample records 300,000 to 500,000 distinct CDR3 sequences. The biggest ten clones account for roughly 10% of the sample. The specimen sequenced was blood T cells: a sorted CD56 or NKG2C T cell subset, CD4+ or CD8+ T cells, or bulk PBMC T cells (not recorded which). The source is a woman between 50 and 59 years old in good health. Donor details come from another sample of the same person, matched by shared clones.

The CDR3 loop reads CSVDRDRLYNEQFF. V and J are TRBV29-1 and TRBJ2-1; the D call of TRBD1 rests on TCRdb alone, since no DNA is present to check it. In germline, CDR1 is SQVTM, CDR2 ANQGSEA. The CDR3 runs to 14 residues.

The rearrangement links TRBV2 to TRBJ2-1; TCRdb indicates TRBD1, and absent DNA this call remains unverified. Per germline, CDR1 SNHLY and CDR2 FYNNEI. The CDR3 extends over 17 amino acids. This CDR3 reads CASSEASDRALSNEQFF.

The chain recombines TRBV7-2 with TRBJ1-2; the D call of TRBD1 rests on TCRdb alone, since no DNA is present to check it. Germline V gives CDR1 SGHTA, CDR2 FQGNSA. The CDR3 is made up of 15 amino acids. The CDR3 region is CASSLPFDRGHGYTF. Filled out from reference TRBV7-2 and TRBJ1-2, the complete variable domain reads GAGVSQSPSNKVTEKGKDVELRCDPISGHTALYWYRQSLGQGLEFLIYFQGNSAPDKSGLPSDRFSAERTGGSVSTLTIQRTQQEDSAVYLCASSLPFDRGHGYTFGSGTRLTVV.

The chain is built from TRBV7-9 and TRBJ2-1. The CDR3 consists of 15 residues. The V gene's germline CDR1 is SEHNR and CDR2 FQNEAQ (reference sequence). This CDR3 is CASSHVQNSYNEQFF.

V usage is TRBV5-1 and J usage is TRBJ2-1. Looked up from germline, CDR1 is SGHRS and CDR2 is YFSETQ. The CDR3 totals 13 residues. CDR3 amino acids: CASSEHYGGEQFF.

V is TRBV5-5 and J is TRBJ2-3. The CDR3 is made up of 15 amino acids. Germline V gene data show CDR1 as SGHKS and CDR2 as YYEKEE (reference sequence). CDR3 residues: CASSWGRTSTDTQYF.

CDR3 amino acids: CASSERVGRGGQPQHF. The chain carries TRBV6-1 and TRBJ1-5; the TRBD1 assignment by TCRdb is unverifiable without DNA. The CDR3 is made up of 16 amino acids. In germline, CDR1 is MNHNS, CDR2 SASEGT.

This rearrangement joins TRBV7-9 to TRBJ2-3; TCRdb selects TRBD1, and the lack of DNA leaves this call unchecked. The CDR3 extends over 14 amino acids. Per the germline V gene, CDR1 is SEHNR and CDR2 is FQNEAQ (reference sequence). Here the CDR3 reads CASSVTGNADTQYF.

The V call is TRBV12-3 or TRBV12-4, the J call TRBJ1-6; TCRdb's D gene call, TRBD1, goes unchecked for lack of DNA. The CDR3 sequence is 15 residues long. This CDR3 is CASSDDRGYHSPLHF.

V is TRBV5-1 and J is TRBJ2-5; TCRdb's assignment of TRBD2 cannot be checked, as there is no DNA. In germline, CDR1 is SGHRS, CDR2 YFSETQ. The CDR3 has 16 amino acids. The CDR3 is CASSLRTSGGGETQYF.

The chain couples TRBV27 to TRBJ2-7. From germline, CDR1 is MNHEY and CDR2 SMNVEV (reference sequence). The length of the CDR3 is 14 residues. The CDR3 protein is CASSFSGQGFEQYF.

The rearrangement joins TRBV12-3 or TRBV12-4 to TRBJ2-7; absent DNA, TCRdb's TRBD1 call cannot be checked. The CDR3 loop spans 17 amino acids. The CDR3: CASSLMVRGRLGYEQCF.

This chain connects TRBV5-1 to TRBJ2-1; TCRdb calls TRBD1, which cannot be checked without DNA. Germline CDR1 and CDR2: SGHRS and YFSETQ. This CDR3 contains 17 residues. CDR3 sequence reads: CASSLVGAGGPYNEQFF.

V is TRBV5-5 and J is TRBJ2-1; TCRdb calls TRBD2, which cannot be checked without DNA. Germline V gene sequence: CDR1 SGHKS, CDR2 YYEKEE (reference sequence). This CDR3 is built from 15 residues. The CDR3 here is CASNLAEPSYNEQFF. Together with reference TRBV5-5 and TRBJ2-1, the CDR3 gives the full variable domain: DAGVTQSPTHLIKTRGQQVTLRCSPISGHKSVSWYQQVLGQGPQFIFQYYEKEERGRGNFPDRFSARQFPNYSSELNVNALLLGDSALYLCASNLAEPSYNEQFFGPGTRLTVL.

The chain employs TRBV20-1 and TRBJ2-1. The CDR3 sequence is 16 residues long. Germline V gives CDR1 DFQATT, CDR2 SNEGSKA (reference sequence). The CDR3 is CSASSNDGSSYNEQFF.

The J gene is TRBJ1-1, the V gene TRBV18. The CDR3 spans 12 residues. Germline assignment: CDR1 KGHSH and CDR2 LQKENI. The CDR3 is CASSPRSAEAFF.

V is TRBV27 and J is TRBJ2-7. The length of the CDR3 is 12 residues. Looked up from germline, CDR1 is MNHEY and CDR2 is SMNVEV (reference sequence). CDR3 region: CATLDNSYEQYF.

This chain connects TRBV7-6 to TRBJ2-1; TCRdb gives TRBD2 as the D gene, but with no DNA this cannot be confirmed. The CDR3 extends over 20 amino acids. Germline assignment: CDR1 SGHVS and CDR2 FNYEAQ. The CDR3 is CASSLAGLAGRPRGRDEQFF.

The gene calls are TRBV6-5 and TRBJ1-6; the TCRdb call, TRBD1, lacks DNA for checking. Germline V gene lookup returns CDR1 MNHEY and CDR2 SVGAGI. There are 12 residues in the CDR3. The CDR3: CASRQGESPLHF.

The chain couples TRBV7-9 to TRBJ2-7. The germline V gene encodes CDR1 SEHNR and CDR2 FQNEAQ (reference sequence). The CDR3 sequence is 14 residues long. The CDR3 sequence: CASTPKDGTYEQYF.

The chain couples TRBV6-5 to TRBJ1-5; TCRdb names TRBD1, which stays unverified in the absence of DNA. The CDR3 consists of 17 residues. Per germline, CDR1 MNHEY and CDR2 SVGAGI. The CDR3: CASSPRGGGLGNQPQHF.

J is TRBJ1-2 and V is TRBV11-2. The CDR3 runs to 14 residues. The V gene's germline CDR1 is SGHAT and CDR2 FQNNGV. The CDR3: CASSLGKLNYGYTF.

This chain joins TRBV5-1 and TRBJ1-3. The CDR3 totals 14 residues. The V gene's germline CDR1 is SGHRS and CDR2 YFSETQ. The chain's CDR3 is CASTFGLSGNTIYF.

The rearrangement links TRBV6-2 or TRBV6-3 to TRBJ2-1; without DNA, the TCRdb call of TRBD2 cannot be checked. Germline-derived CDR1 and CDR2 are MNHEY and SVGEGT. The CDR3 is made up of 20 amino acids. CDR3 loop: CASSSLLAGGLVSSYNEQFF.

The gene calls are TRBV7-9 and TRBJ2-5. In germline, CDR1 is SEHNR, CDR2 FQNEAQ (reference sequence). The CDR3 covers 13 residues. The CDR3 reads CASSPMSRETQYF.

The J gene is TRBJ2-5, the V gene TRBV10-3; absent DNA, TCRdb's TRBD1 call cannot be checked. Germline loops: CDR1 ENHRY, CDR2 SYGVKD. The CDR3 has 13 residues. This CDR3 is CAISTGTGETQYF.